The 22 T cell receptor beta chains below were found in one sample sequenced in a study of monozygotic twins with inflammatory bowel disease. One entry per CDR3 protein, without DNA, is what TCRdb gives after re-calling the 5' RACE reads. The repertoire table contains about 330,000 distinct CDR3 sequences. Sequencing was carried out using blood. Every receptor here comes from a human donor with ulcerative colitis or Crohn's disease, or a healthy co-twin of an affected twin (not recorded which).

The chain has TRBV5-1 and TRBJ2-1; the TCRdb call, TRBD1, lacks DNA for checking. Germline V lookup: CDR1 SGHRS, CDR2 YFSETQ. The CDR3 is 15 amino acids. CDR3 sequence reads: CASTAVGTAYNEQFF.

The chain joins TRBV20-1 to TRBJ2-1; TCRdb reports TRBD2, a call that lacks DNA to check it against. This CDR3 contains 13 residues. Per the germline V gene, CDR1 is DFQATT and CDR2 is SNEGSKA (reference sequence). Here the CDR3 reads CSADSGAYNEQFF.

The V gene is TRBV7-9, the J gene TRBJ2-3; the TRBD1 assignment by TCRdb is unverifiable without DNA. Germline V CDR1 and CDR2: SEHNR, FQNEAQ (reference sequence). This CDR3 has 15 amino acids. CDR3 loop: CASSPTPTGTDTQYF. The full variable domain, in which reference TRBV7-9 and TRBJ2-3 provide the parts outside the CDR3, is DTGVSQNPRHKITKRGQNVTFRCDPISEHNRLYWYRQTLGQGPEFLTYFQNEAQLEKSRLLSDRFSAERPKGSFSTLEIQRTEQGDSAMYLCASSPTPTGTDTQYFGPGTRLTVL.

The CDR3 region is CASSLGTSGGQSTDTQYF. V usage is TRBV27 and J usage is TRBJ2-3; TCRdb picks TRBD2, but there is no DNA to check that call. The CDR3 is 18 residues long. Germline V CDR1 and CDR2: MNHEY, SMNVEV (reference sequence).

This sequence joins TRBV11-2 and TRBJ2-7; TCRdb's D call of TRBD1 is untestable without DNA. CDR1 and CDR2 from the germline V gene are SGHAT and FQNNGV. The CDR3 is 15 amino acids. The CDR3 sequence is CASSLVPDLAGEQYF.

The chain carries TRBV28 and TRBJ1-4; TCRdb's D call, TRBD1, is unchecked because there is no DNA. Looked up from germline, CDR1 is MDHEN and CDR2 is SYDVKM. CDR3 length equals 15 residues. This CDR3 reads CASSFPGTAFEKLFF.

The chain uses TRBV3-1 and TRBJ2-3; TCRdb returns TRBD1, unconfirmable since there is no DNA. Germline V gene lookup returns CDR1 LGHDT and CDR2 YNNKEL (reference sequence). The CDR3 consists of 13 residues. This chain's CDR3 is CASSPGQTDTQYF.

The chain combines TRBV6-2 or TRBV6-3 with TRBJ2-1; the TCRdb call, TRBD1, lacks DNA for checking. The CDR3 contains 13 residues. Germline V gene lookup returns CDR1 MNHEY and CDR2 SVGEGT. The chain's CDR3 is CASSFPLSSEQFF.

The J gene is TRBJ2-3, the V gene TRBV10-3; TCRdb's assignment of TRBD1 cannot be checked, as there is no DNA. The CDR3 is made up of 16 amino acids. Germline values: CDR1 ENHRY, CDR2 SYGVKD. The CDR3 protein is CAISESRTGASDTQYF.

V usage is TRBV30 and J usage is TRBJ1-2. Germline values: CDR1 GTSNPN, CDR2 SVGIG (reference sequence). CDR3 length equals 13 residues. CDR3 sequence: CAWRAQGYYGYTF.

The rearrangement links TRBV12-3 or TRBV12-4 to TRBJ2-3; TCRdb's D call of TRBD2 is untestable without DNA. The CDR3 runs 18 residues. The CDR3 loop reads CASGPLLSLAGDPDTQYF.

This sequence joins TRBV20-1 and TRBJ2-4. CDR3 length equals 16 residues. Germline lookup yields CDR1 DFQATT and CDR2 SNEGSKA (reference sequence). CDR3 residues: CSARDSLGQLKNIQYF.

This chain joins TRBV5-1 and TRBJ1-2; the D call from TCRdb, TRBD1, cannot be confirmed without DNA. CDR1 SGHRS and CDR2 YFSETQ come from the germline V gene. CDR3 length: 14 amino acids. CDR3 protein: CASSLDWTGYGYTF.

The rearrangement links TRBV6-5 to TRBJ1-4; lacking DNA, the TRBD1 call made by TCRdb goes unchecked. This CDR3 spans 15 amino acids. Germline lookup yields CDR1 MNHEY and CDR2 SVGAGI. CDR3 region: CASSYSGTVNEKLFF.

The chain couples TRBV29-1 to TRBJ1-1; as DNA is missing, the TRBD1 call by TCRdb cannot be tested. This CDR3 has 13 residues. Germline lookup yields CDR1 SQVTM and CDR2 ANQGSEA. CDR3 sequence reads: CSVHNRANTEAFF.

The chain recombines TRBV7-3 with TRBJ2-1; the TRBD2 assignment by TCRdb is unverifiable without DNA. The CDR3 totals 13 residues. From germline, CDR1 is SGHTA and CDR2 FQGTGA. CDR3 sequence reads: CASRSRGINEQFF.

The chain employs TRBV20-1 and TRBJ2-7; TCRdb proposes TRBD1, but this gene call is untestable without DNA. Germline lookup yields CDR1 DFQATT and CDR2 SNEGSKA (reference sequence). The CDR3 has 14 residues. Here the CDR3 reads CSAPVAGEAYEQYF.

The chain employs TRBV20-1 and TRBJ2-3; TCRdb selects TRBD2, and the lack of DNA leaves this call unchecked. The CDR3 is 14 amino acids. Germline V gives CDR1 DFQATT, CDR2 SNEGSKA (reference sequence). The CDR3 here is CSAVTSGSSDTQYF.

V gene TRBV6-5 combines with J gene TRBJ2-7; without DNA, the TCRdb call of TRBD2 cannot be checked. The CDR3 has 18 residues. Germline V CDR1 and CDR2: MNHEY, SVGAGI. Here the CDR3 reads CASSYGSSGHTSSYEQYF.

The V gene is TRBV6-2 or TRBV6-3, the J gene TRBJ1-5. The V gene's germline CDR1 is MNHEY and CDR2 SVGEGT. The CDR3 is made up of 16 amino acids. CDR3 amino acids: CASSYSSWKGHQPQHF.

The rearrangement links TRBV18 to TRBJ2-1; TCRdb's D call, TRBD2, is unchecked because there is no DNA. This CDR3 has 15 residues. The germline V gene encodes CDR1 KGHSH and CDR2 LQKENI. CDR3 protein: CASSPGASSVDEQFF.

The V call is TRBV12-3 or TRBV12-4, the J call TRBJ2-7. This CDR3 spans 14 amino acids. This CDR3 is CASSMVGDSYEQYF.